The sequence of this T cell receptor (beta chain) was determined in a study of cytomegalovirus exposure and HLA in healthy donors. The PCR contained 60 Vbeta and 13 Jbeta primers. Assay: immunoSEQ multiplex PCR; the TCRdb copy retains only in-frame clones and omits some. The sample holds around 170,000 clones; 82% are singletons and the top ten take about 1.5%. Per germline, CDR1 MNHEY and CDR2 SVGAGI. The CDR3 runs 16 residues. The ends lost 4 bases at V and 6 bases at J; junction bases unmatched: 12. J is TRBJ2-3 and V is TRBV6-5; 8 positions agree with TRBD2. The clonotype comes from a man in his forties in good health and CMV-seronegative. The sequenced material came from PBMCs. The CDR3, as DNA: TGTGCCAGCAGTTCAACGCGGTGGAGCGGGAGTGATACGCAGTATTTT. Its translation is CASSSTRWSGSDTQYF.